Presented here are 12 T cell receptor beta chains from one specimen sequenced in a study of technical replicates of blood from several donors. The protocol was immunoSEQ multiplex PCR, while the TCRdb copy is restricted to in-frame clones and leaves out a portion. The table includes tens of thousands of clones, just under 95% detected once. The sample was T cells isolated from PBMCs. All receptors come from a human donor in good health.

The chain links TRBV7-2 to TRBJ1-2, with D possibly being TRBD1 (5 bases). Between the trimmed V and J ends, which lost 1 base and 1 base, there was a span of 13 bases. The CDR3 covers 16 residues. Germline CDR1 and CDR2: SGHTA and FQGNSA. The CDR3 loop is CASSLGGRGLNYGYTF. For the CDR3, the DNA is TGTGCCAGCAGCTTAGGGGGTCGGGGACTTAACTATGGCTACACCTTC.

The V and J genes are TRBV29-1 and TRBJ2-1, with 10 bases that match TRBD1. The ends lost 7 bases at V and 4 bases at J; junction bases unmatched: 4. CDR1 and CDR2 from the germline V gene are SQVTM and ANQGSEA. The CDR3 is made up of 13 amino acids. CDR3 in amino acids: CSGPGQGYNEQFF. CDR3 coding DNA: TGCAGCGGCCCGGGACAGGGGTACAATGAGCAGTTCTTC.

The chain recombines TRBV4-1 with TRBJ2-1; maybe TRBD2 (5 bases). The CDR3 runs 16 residues. Germline V lookup: CDR1 MGHRA, CDR2 YSYEKL. Trimming shortened V by 1 base and J by 0 bases, and 10 bases separated the two germline ends. This CDR3 is CASSQVRGASYNEQFF. For the CDR3, the DNA is TGCGCCAGCAGCCAAGTCCGGGGAGCCTCCTACAATGAGCAGTTCTTC.

The chain links TRBV29-1 to TRBJ2-2, with no clear D. The ends were cut back, 3 bases at V and 0 bases at J, with 5 bases in the middle. This CDR3 has 13 residues. CDR1 and CDR2 from the germline V gene are SQVTM and ANQGSEA. The CDR3 is CSVDLSNTGELFF. The DNA of the CDR3 is TGCAGCGTTGACCTGTCGAACACCGGGGAGCTGTTTTTT.

The chain links TRBV7-2 to TRBJ1-5; D possibly corresponds to TRBD1 (6 bases). The germline CDR1 and CDR2 sequences are SGHTA and FQGNSA. This CDR3 has 13 amino acids. The V gene lost 4 bases and the J gene lost 6 bases, with 10 bases spanning the gap. The CDR3: CASSSGGGQPQHF. The CDR3, as DNA: TGTGCCAGCAGCTCGGGAGGGGGTCAGCCCCAGCATTTT.

The chain combines TRBV28 with TRBJ1-2; 12 bases are a match to TRBD1. This CDR3 has 16 amino acids. J lost 8 bases, V lost 5 bases, and 12 bases had no gene match. From germline, CDR1 is MDHEN and CDR2 SYDVKM. CDR3 sequence reads: CASSTWDRGPHEGYTF. DNA of the CDR3: TGTGCCAGCAGTACATGGGACAGGGGGCCCCATGAGGGCTACACCTTC.

This sequence joins TRBV2 and TRBJ2-7; 13 bases agree with TRBD2. The J segment lost 5 bases and the V segment lost 6 bases, leaving 10 bases of the junction unmatched. The CDR3 contains 16 residues. Germline assignment: CDR1 SNHLY and CDR2 FYNNEI. The DNA of the CDR3 is TGTGCCAGCAGCGTGGTGACTAGCGGGAGGAACCACGAGCAGTACTTC. Protein product: CASSVVTSGRNHEQYF.

V and J are TRBV2 and TRBJ2-7; D perhaps matches TRBD2 (5 bases). The CDR3 contains 14 residues. The germline V and J ends were trimmed by 7 bases and 0 bases, with 13 bases remaining between them. Germline-derived CDR1 and CDR2 are SNHLY and FYNNEI. The CDR3 nucleotides read TGTGCCAGCAAGGAGAGGGAAGCCTCCTACGAGCAGTACTTC. Translated, it gives CASKEREASYEQYF.

The chain has TRBV11-2 and TRBJ2-4, with 7 bases fitting TRBD1. Germline V CDR1 and CDR2: SGHAT, FQNNGV. J was trimmed by 1 base and V by 3 bases; bases with no gene match: 3. CDR3 length: 15 residues. CDR3 region: CASSFQGVAKNIQYF. The CDR3 nucleotides are TGTGCCAGCAGCTTTCAGGGGGTCGCCAAAAACATTCAGTACTTC.

The chain carries TRBV9 and TRBJ2-7, with D possibly being TRBD1 (5 bases). Trimming took off 3 bases at V and 5 bases at J, with 15 bases between the two ends. Germline-derived CDR1 and CDR2 are SGDLS and YYNGEE. CDR3 length equals 14 residues. The CDR3 DNA sequence: TGTGCCAGCAGCGCGAAACTGACCAGGGACGAGCAGTACTTC. Protein sequence: CASSAKLTRDEQYF.

The V and J genes are TRBV5-6 and TRBJ2-7, with 7 bases lining up with TRBD1. The ends lost 2 bases at V and 4 bases at J; junction bases unmatched: 9. Germline loops: CDR1 SGHDT, CDR2 YYEEEE. The length of the CDR3 is 15 residues. The CDR3 protein is CASSFPTGSRYEQYF. CDR3 bases: TGTGCCAGCAGCTTCCCGACAGGGAGTAGGTACGAGCAGTACTTC.

The chain recombines TRBV27 with TRBJ1-2, with 10 nucleotides matching TRBD1. The germline V gene encodes CDR1 MNHEY and CDR2 SMNVEV (reference sequence). Trimming at V came to 6 bases and at J to 3 bases, leaving 4 bases not matched to a gene. The CDR3 is 14 amino acids. The CDR3 sequence is CASRAGTGDYGYTF. DNA for the CDR3: TGTGCCAGCAGGGCCGGGACAGGGGACTATGGCTACACCTTC.